Listed below are T cell receptor beta chains from one sample, sequenced in a study of shared clonotypes between healthy human individuals. The table came from immunoSEQ multiplex PCR; TCRdb's copy has only in-frame clones and leaves some out. This table has about 2.2 million clones, 85% to 95% appearing once. Specimen: naive CD8+ T cells from PBMCs. Receptor source: a man younger than 30 in good health. Some clones in this sample may be carry-over from other donors' samples. Each CDR3 is given with its conserved first and last residue.

length,J,V,CDR3
15,TRBJ2-3,TRBV4-3,CASSQDPRPADTQYF
13,TRBJ2-7,TRBV7-3,CASSLTGTDEQYF
17,TRBJ2-2,TRBV27,CASGLHRDREDTGELFF
14,TRBJ2-7,TRBV4-1,CASSQGYRDYEQYF
15,TRBJ1-2,TRBV27,CASSSRVLANYGYTF
15,TRBJ2-5,TRBV11-1,CASSSLAGVEETQYF
14,TRBJ2-2,TRBV27,CASLQDANTGELFF
15,TRBJ2-7,TRBV6-1,CASSEWKAGGREQYF
15,TRBJ2-7,TRBV18,CASSPWDRTTYEQYF
13,TRBJ1-1,TRBV7-7,CASSLGQGTEAFF
16,TRBJ2-7,TRBV7-9,CASSLGTSSPSFEQYF
17,TRBJ1-2,TRBV9,CASSSRDRLTFNYGYTF
14,TRBJ1-6,TRBV5-6,CASSLGGGNSPLHF
16,TRBJ2-7,TRBV5-1,CASSLPDREWIYEQYF
15,TRBJ2-1,TRBV27,CASSLVAGLYNEQFF
13,TRBJ2-5,TRBV4-1,CASSQREAETQYF
12,TRBJ1-2,TRBV6-6,CASSSDSRGYTF
16,TRBJ1-2,TRBV2,CASRAAWDRINYGYTF
15,TRBJ1-1,TRBV28,CASSFRAGRNTEAFF
15,TRBJ2-5,TRBV4-3,CASSQLLAGGETQYF
12,TRBJ2-7,TRBV6-1,CASRARSYEQYF
17,TRBJ2-1,TRBV7-9,CASSLISGGSGYNEQFF
13,TRBJ1-1,TRBV19,CASSIWGATEAFF
11,TRBJ1-1,TRBV7-8,CASSLDPEAFF
14,TRBJ2-2,TRBV19,CASSTYTSAGELFF
13,TRBJ2-7,TRBV13,CASSPRASKEQYF
14,TRBJ2-1,TRBV7-9,CASSPPGRAQEQFF
14,TRBJ2-2,TRBV27,CASSPTLNTGELFF
15,TRBJ2-7,TRBV4-1,CASSQDPGRTYEQYF
14,TRBJ1-2,TRBV7-6,CASGGQALGDGYTF
14,TRBJ2-7,TRBV6-5,CASSMGVASYEQYF
14,TRBJ2-2,TRBV15,CATSREMDREVLFF
15,TRBJ2-1,TRBV9,CASSASGITYNEQFF
15,TRBJ2-1,TRBV30,CAWIIDGSSYNEQFF
19,TRBJ2-2,TRBV27,CASSTPGLAGGPKAGELFF
16,TRBJ2-5,TRBV27,CASSLLPSGTPETQYF
12,TRBJ1-2,TRBV7-9,CASSHVGVGYTF
15,TRBJ2-7,TRBV9,CASSALAGILYEQYF
14,TRBJ2-1,TRBV29-1,CSVEGGTSSNEQFF
13,TRBJ1-2,TRBV28,CASSLLISYGYTF
17,TRBJ2-1,TRBV27,CASTRGKGFSRDNEQFF
17,TRBJ2-3,TRBV9,CASSLSGGSSVADTQYF
14,TRBJ2-7,TRBV9,CASSPLWGAYEQYF
14,TRBJ1-2,TRBV30,CAWTLTGETYGYTF
17,TRBJ2-1,TRBV27,CASRLRLAGDILNEQFF
16,TRBJ2-1,TRBV6-5,CASSYSAGEWVKKQFF
17,TRBJ2-1,TRBV7-9,CASSFVRTSGRVNEQFF
15,TRBJ2-5,TRBV4-1,CASSQVELGQETQYF
16,TRBJ1-2,TRBV6-5,CASSYRETARNYGYTF
15,TRBJ1-5,TRBV21-1,CASSNGQGEDQPQHF
13,TRBJ2-1,TRBV2,CASKGQATVEQFF
15,TRBJ2-7,TRBV27,CASSLSGGAGYEQYF
15,TRBJ1-4,TRBV27,CASSLVQGNNEKLFF
15,TRBJ2-2,TRBV6-5,CASSHLLGALGELFF
15,TRBJ2-1,TRBV27,CASSFSGAGYNEQFF
15,TRBJ2-3,TRBV2,CASRLTSGRDYTQYF
13,TRBJ2-7,TRBV29-1,CSANPGPTYEQYF
14,TRBJ2-7,TRBV29-1,CSVLLAGGSYEQYF
15,TRBJ2-7,TRBV6-5,CASSLEAPRAYEQYF
12,TRBJ2-7,TRBV4-2,CASSPTSGEQYF